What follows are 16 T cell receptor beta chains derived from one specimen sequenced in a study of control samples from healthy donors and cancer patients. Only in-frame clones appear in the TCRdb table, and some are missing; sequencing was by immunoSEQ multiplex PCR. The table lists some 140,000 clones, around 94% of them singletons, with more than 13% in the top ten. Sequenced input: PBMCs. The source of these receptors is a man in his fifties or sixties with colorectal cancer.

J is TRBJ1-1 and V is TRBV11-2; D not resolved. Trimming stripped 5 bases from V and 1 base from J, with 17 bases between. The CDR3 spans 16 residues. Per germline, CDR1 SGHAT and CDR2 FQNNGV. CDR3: CASSDTARPSNTEAFF. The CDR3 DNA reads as TGTGCCAGCAGCGATACGGCGCGGCCTTCGAACACTGAAGCTTTCTTT.

DNA for the CDR3: TGTGCCAGCAGCCCTGGGGACCTGGGGTCTAGTGAGACCCAGTACTTC. This gives the protein CASSPGDLGSSETQYF. The genes are TRBV7-2 and TRBJ2-5; D is perhaps TRBD1 or TRBD2 (5 bases each). CDR3 length equals 16 residues. CDR1 and CDR2 from the germline V gene are SGHTA and FQGNSA. Trimming took off 5 bases at V and 5 bases at J, with 21 bases between the two ends.

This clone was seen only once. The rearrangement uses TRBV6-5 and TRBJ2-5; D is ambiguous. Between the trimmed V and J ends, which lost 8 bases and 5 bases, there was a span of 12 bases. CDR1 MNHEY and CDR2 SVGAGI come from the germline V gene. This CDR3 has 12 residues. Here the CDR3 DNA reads TGTGCCAGCTTAGTTGTTGCGGAGACCCAGTACTTC. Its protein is CASLVVAETQYF.

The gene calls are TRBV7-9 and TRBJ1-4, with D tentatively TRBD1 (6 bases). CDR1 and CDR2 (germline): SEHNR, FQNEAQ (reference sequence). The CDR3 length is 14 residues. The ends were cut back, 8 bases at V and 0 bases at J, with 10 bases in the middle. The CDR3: CASGTSATNEKLFF. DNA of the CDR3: TGTGCCAGCGGGACATCCGCAACTAATGAAAAACTGTTTTTT.

The CDR3 spells CATSREGGYNEQFF. DNA of the CDR3: TGTGCCACCAGCAGAGAGGGGGGCTACAATGAGCAGTTCTTC. This sequence joins TRBV15 and TRBJ2-1; possible D gene TRBD2, 6 bases. CDR1 and CDR2 from the germline V gene are LNHNV and YYDKDF (reference sequence). The ends were cut back, 0 bases at V and 3 bases at J, with 6 bases in the middle. CDR3 length: 14 amino acids.

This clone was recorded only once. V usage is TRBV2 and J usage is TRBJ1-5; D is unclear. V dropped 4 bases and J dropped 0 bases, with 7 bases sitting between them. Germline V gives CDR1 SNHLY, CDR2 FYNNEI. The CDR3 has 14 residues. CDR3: CASSASASNQPQHF. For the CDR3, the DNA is TGTGCCAGCAGTGCCTCGGCTAGCAATCAGCCCCAGCATTTT.

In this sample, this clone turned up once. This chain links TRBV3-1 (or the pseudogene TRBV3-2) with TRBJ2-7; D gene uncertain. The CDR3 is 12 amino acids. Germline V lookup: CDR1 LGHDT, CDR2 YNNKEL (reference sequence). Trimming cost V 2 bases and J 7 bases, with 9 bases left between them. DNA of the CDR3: TGTGCCAGCAGCCAAAGCTCTAGAGAGCAGTACTTC. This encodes CASSQSSREQYF.

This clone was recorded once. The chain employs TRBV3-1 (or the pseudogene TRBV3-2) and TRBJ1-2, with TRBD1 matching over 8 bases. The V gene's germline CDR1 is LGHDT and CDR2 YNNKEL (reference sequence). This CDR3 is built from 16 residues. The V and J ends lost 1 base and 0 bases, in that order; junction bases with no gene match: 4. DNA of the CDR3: TGTGCCAGCAGCCAAGCCGGGACAGGATCTAACTATGGCTACACCTTC. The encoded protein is CASSQAGTGSNYGYTF.

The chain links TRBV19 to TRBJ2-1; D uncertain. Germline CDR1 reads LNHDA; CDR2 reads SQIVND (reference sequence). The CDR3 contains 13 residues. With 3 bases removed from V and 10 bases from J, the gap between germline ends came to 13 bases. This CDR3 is CASSIVPGIEQFF. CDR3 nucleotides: TGTGCCAGTAGTATTGTGCCCGGAATAGAGCAGTTCTTC.

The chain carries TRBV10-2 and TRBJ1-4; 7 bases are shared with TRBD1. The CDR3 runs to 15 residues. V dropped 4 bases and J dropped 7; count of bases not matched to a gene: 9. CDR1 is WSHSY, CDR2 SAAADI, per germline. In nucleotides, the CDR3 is TGCGCCAGCAGTGGGATACAGGGGCGAGGTGAAAAACTGTTTTTT. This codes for CASSGIQGRGEKLFF.

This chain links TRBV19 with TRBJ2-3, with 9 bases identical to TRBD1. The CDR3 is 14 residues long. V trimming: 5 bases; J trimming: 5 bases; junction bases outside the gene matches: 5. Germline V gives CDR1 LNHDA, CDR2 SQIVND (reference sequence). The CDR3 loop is CASSPQGALDTQYF. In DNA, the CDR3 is TGTGCCAGTAGTCCACAGGGGGCATTAGATACGCAGTATTTT.

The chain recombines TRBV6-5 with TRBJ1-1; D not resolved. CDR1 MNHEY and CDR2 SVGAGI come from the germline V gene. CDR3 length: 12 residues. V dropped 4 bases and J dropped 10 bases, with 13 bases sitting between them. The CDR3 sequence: CASSSGPSGAFF. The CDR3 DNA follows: TGTGCCAGCAGTTCGGGCCCAAGCGGAGCTTTCTTT.

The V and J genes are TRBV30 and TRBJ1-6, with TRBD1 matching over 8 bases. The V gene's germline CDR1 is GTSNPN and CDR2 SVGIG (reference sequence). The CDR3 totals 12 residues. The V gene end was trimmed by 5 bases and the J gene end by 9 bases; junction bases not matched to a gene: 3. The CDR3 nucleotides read TGTGCCTGGGACAGGGGTAGTTCACCCCTCCACTTT. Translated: CAWDRGSSPLHF.

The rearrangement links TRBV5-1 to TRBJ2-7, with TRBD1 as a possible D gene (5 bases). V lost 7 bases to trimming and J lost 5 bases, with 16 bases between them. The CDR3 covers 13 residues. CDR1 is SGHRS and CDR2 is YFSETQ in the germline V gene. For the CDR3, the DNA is TGCGCCAGCTCCCCACTAAGGGGAAACGAGCAGTACTTC. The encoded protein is CASSPLRGNEQYF.

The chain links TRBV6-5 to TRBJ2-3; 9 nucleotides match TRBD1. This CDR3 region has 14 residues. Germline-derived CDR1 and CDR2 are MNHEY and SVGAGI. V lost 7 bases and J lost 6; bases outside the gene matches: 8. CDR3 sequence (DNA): TGTGCCAGCATTCCGGGACAGGGCTCGGATACGCAGTATTTT. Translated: CASIPGQGSDTQYF.

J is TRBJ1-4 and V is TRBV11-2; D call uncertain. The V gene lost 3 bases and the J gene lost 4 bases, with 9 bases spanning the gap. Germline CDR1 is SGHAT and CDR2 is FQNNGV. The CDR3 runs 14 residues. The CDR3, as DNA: TGTGCCAGCAGCTTCGGGCAGTTTAATGAAAAACTGTTTTTT. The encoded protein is CASSFGQFNEKLFF.